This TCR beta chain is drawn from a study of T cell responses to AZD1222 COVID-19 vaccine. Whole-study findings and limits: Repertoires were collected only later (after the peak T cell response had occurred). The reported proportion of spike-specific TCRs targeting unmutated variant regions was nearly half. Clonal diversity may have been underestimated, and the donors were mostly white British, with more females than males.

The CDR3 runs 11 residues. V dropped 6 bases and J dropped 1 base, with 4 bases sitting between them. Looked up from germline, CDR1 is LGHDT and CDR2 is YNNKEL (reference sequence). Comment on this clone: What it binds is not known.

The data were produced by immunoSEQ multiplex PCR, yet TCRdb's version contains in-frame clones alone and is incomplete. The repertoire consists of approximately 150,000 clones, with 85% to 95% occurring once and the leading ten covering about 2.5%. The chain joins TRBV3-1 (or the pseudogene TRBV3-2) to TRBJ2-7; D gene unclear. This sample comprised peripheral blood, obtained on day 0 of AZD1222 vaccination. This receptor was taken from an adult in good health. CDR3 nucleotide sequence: TGTGCCAGCAGTACGTCCTACGAGCAGTACTTC. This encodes CASSTSYEQYF.